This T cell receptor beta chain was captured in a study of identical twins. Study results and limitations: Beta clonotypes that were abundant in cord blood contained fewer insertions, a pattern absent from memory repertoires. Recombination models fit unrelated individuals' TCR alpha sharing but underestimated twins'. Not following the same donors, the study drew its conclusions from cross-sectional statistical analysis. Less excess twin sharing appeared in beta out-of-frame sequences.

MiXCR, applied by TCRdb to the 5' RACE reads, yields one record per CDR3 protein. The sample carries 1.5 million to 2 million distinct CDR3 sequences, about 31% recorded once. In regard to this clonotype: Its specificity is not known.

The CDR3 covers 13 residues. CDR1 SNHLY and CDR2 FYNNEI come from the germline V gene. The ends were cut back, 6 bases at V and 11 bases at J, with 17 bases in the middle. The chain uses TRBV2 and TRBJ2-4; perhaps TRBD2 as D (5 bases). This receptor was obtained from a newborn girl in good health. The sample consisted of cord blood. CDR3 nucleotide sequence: TGTGCCAGCAGCCTGGGAGAGGCAAGGCTTCAGTACTTC. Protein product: CASSLGEARLQYF.